This T cell receptor (beta chain) was obtained from a study of T cell responses to AZD1222 COVID-19 vaccine. The data were produced by immunoSEQ multiplex PCR, yet TCRdb's version contains in-frame clones alone and is incomplete. The sample yields more than 75,000 clones, 90% seen once. The source was peripheral blood, collected 28 days after the second AZD1222 dose. The TCR originated in an adult who received the AZD1222 COVID-19 vaccine.

CDR3 nucleotide sequence: TGTGCCAGCAGAGGAGTGGGGGGAATCTATGGCTACACCTTC. Encoded protein: CASRGVGGIYGYTF. J is TRBJ1-2 and V is TRBV25-1, with D perhaps TRBD1 (5 bases). This CDR3 comprises 14 residues. Trimming took off 6 bases at V and 4 bases at J, with 15 bases between the two ends. CDR1 is MGHDK and CDR2 is SYGVNS in the germline V gene.